Shown below are 20 T cell receptor beta chains from a single sample sequenced in a study of T cell responses to AZD1222 COVID-19 vaccine. Some clones are missing from TCRdb's copy, which holds only in-frame ones; the method was immunoSEQ multiplex PCR. The data show some 150,000 clones, roughly 92% seen once. The material sequenced was peripheral blood, taken on day 0 of AZD1222 vaccination. The receptors originated from an adult in good health.

The J gene is TRBJ1-1, the V gene TRBV18, with D possibly TRBD1 on 6 matching bases. V lost 6 bases and J lost 2, with 16 bases in between. Germline-derived CDR1 and CDR2 are KGHSH and LQKENI. The CDR3 totals 15 residues. DNA for the CDR3: TGTGCCAGCTCCCACGGACAGCCACTTAACACTGAAGCTTTCTTT. This translates into CASSHGQPLNTEAFF.

The chain couples TRBV10-3 to TRBJ2-1; D gene unclear. CDR1 is ENHRY, CDR2 SYGVKD, per germline. CDR3 size: 13 residues. V was trimmed by 3 bases and J by 7 bases, leaving 10 bases between them. In DNA, the CDR3 is TGTGCCATCAGTGATAACGTAGTAAATGAGCAGTTCTTC. Translation: CAISDNVVNEQFF.

The V call is TRBV19, the J call TRBJ1-1; 7 nucleotides align to TRBD1. The CDR3 has 14 residues. From germline, CDR1 is LNHDA and CDR2 SQIVND (reference sequence). Germline trimming cut 5 bases from V and 1 base from J; bases unmatched to any gene: 4. CDR3 bases: TGTGCCAGTAGTCCCGGGACAGCGAACACTGAAGCTTTCTTT. Amino acid sequence: CASSPGTANTEAFF.

This clone was seen a single time. This sequence joins TRBV24-1 and TRBJ2-1; 12 bases match TRBD2. Germline V gene lookup returns CDR1 KGHDR and CDR2 SFDVKD. J lost 6 bases, V lost 4 bases, and 6 bases had no gene match. There are 16 residues in the CDR3. The CDR3 DNA reads TGTGCCACCAGTGAAAGGACTAGCGGGACCGGCAATGAGCAGTTCTTC. Translation gives CATSERTSGTGNEQFF.

This chain joins TRBV4-1 and TRBJ1-3, with unresolved D. Trimming left V 4 bases short and J 5 bases short, with 12 bases between. This CDR3 is built from 14 residues. The germline gives CDR1 MGHRA, CDR2 YSYEKL. The CDR3 nucleotides read TGCGCCAGCAGCCTACTAACAAGCAGAAACACCATATATTTT. This gives the protein CASSLLTSRNTIYF.

This rearrangement joins TRBV13 to TRBJ1-1; 8 nucleotides align to TRBD1. The germline gives CDR1 PRHDT, CDR2 FYEKMQ (reference sequence). The CDR3 length is 14 residues. V lost 3 bases, J lost 4 bases, and 4 bases stayed unmatched. DNA of the CDR3: TGTGCCAGCAGCTTGCAGGGGGCGAGCACTGAAGCTTTCTTT. This encodes CASSLQGASTEAFF.

This clone came up once. This rearrangement joins TRBV7-6 to TRBJ2-3; D possibly uses TRBD1 or TRBD2 (5 bases each). Germline loops: CDR1 SGHVS, CDR2 FNYEAQ. The CDR3 consists of 16 residues. Trimming removed 5 bases at V and 6 bases at J, with 21 bases between. CDR3 sequence (DNA): TGTGCCAGCAGCCGAGGGCCTTTGGGGCGCCGGGATACGCAGTATTTT. Its protein product is CASSRGPLGRRDTQYF.

This chain joins TRBV5-1 and TRBJ1-2, with 9 bases that match TRBD1. The CDR3 extends over 14 amino acids. Trimming removed 2 bases from V and 3 bases from J; junction bases left unmatched: 2. Germline-derived CDR1 and CDR2 are SGHRS and YFSETQ. The CDR3, as DNA: TGCGCCAGCAGCTTCCGACAGGGGGACTATGGCTACACCTTC. This codes for CASSFRQGDYGYTF.

V and J are TRBV5-1 and TRBJ1-1; no firm D call. Trimming pared 0 bases from V and 0 bases from J, leaving 6 bases between. Germline CDR1 and CDR2: SGHRS and YFSETQ. This CDR3 comprises 14 residues. This chain's CDR3 is CASSLDSLNTEAFF. As DNA, the CDR3 is TGCGCCAGCAGCTTGGACTCTTTGAACACTGAAGCTTTCTTT. The variable domain in full, completed from reference TRBV5-1 and TRBJ1-1, reads KAGVTQTPRYLIKTRGQQVTLSCSPISGHRSVSWYQQTPGQGLQFLFEYFSETQRNKGNFPGRFSGRQFSNSRSEMNVSTLELGDSALYLCASSLDSLNTEAFFGQGTRLTVV.

This chain uses TRBV5-4 with TRBJ1-2; TRBD1 agrees at 8 bases. CDR1 is SGHNT, CDR2 YYREEE, per germline (reference sequence). J lost 8 bases, V lost 0 bases, and 9 bases had no gene match. The CDR3 is 15 residues long. CDR3 sequence (DNA): TGTGCCAGCAGCTTGGGGGGCCAGGGGGCTGTGGGCTACACCTTC. Encoded protein: CASSLGGQGAVGYTF.

This sequence joins TRBV10-3 and TRBJ1-1; 7 bases align to TRBD1. Trimming at V came to 6 bases and at J to 2 bases, leaving 9 bases not matched to a gene. The CDR3 runs to 15 residues. The germline CDR1 and CDR2 sequences are ENHRY and SYGVKD. The CDR3 is CAIRRMTGSNTEAFF. CDR3 DNA: TGTGCCATCAGAAGAATGACAGGGAGTAACACTGAAGCTTTCTTT.

Notes on this clone: A read error may account for a junction end that differs from germline. The chain uses TRBV4-1 and TRBJ1-1, with TRBD1 matching over 9 bases. Per germline, CDR1 MGHRA and CDR2 YSYEKL. CDR3 length: 16 residues. The CDR3 loop reads CASSQIRTGANTEAFF. The CDR3 nucleotides are TGCGCCAGCAGCCAAATTAGGACAGGGGCGAACACTGAGGCTTTCTTT.

J is TRBJ1-2 and V is TRBV18; D is perhaps TRBD1 (5 bases). Per germline, CDR1 KGHSH and CDR2 LQKENI. The germline V and J ends were trimmed by 3 bases and 7 bases, with 15 bases remaining between them. This CDR3 has 14 amino acids. CDR3 sequence (DNA): TGTGCCAGCTCACCGGGACGGGGGGTCTTTGGCTACACCTTC. Its protein product is CASSPGRGVFGYTF.

This sequence joins TRBV28 and TRBJ1-4, with 8 bases lining up with TRBD1. The germline V gene encodes CDR1 MDHEN and CDR2 SYDVKM. V shed 6 bases, J shed 5 bases, and the junction held 8 bases outside the gene matches. The CDR3 is 15 residues long. CDR3 sequence reads: CASSRTGGGNEKLFF. CDR3 nucleotides: TGTGCCAGCAGCCGCACAGGGGGGGGGAATGAAAAACTGTTTTTT.

The chain uses TRBV6-2 or TRBV6-3 and TRBJ2-3; unclear D gene. Germline V gives CDR1 MNHEY, CDR2 SVGEGT. Trimming removed 5 bases at V and 7 bases at J, with 7 bases between. The CDR3 sequence is 11 residues long. CDR3 region: CASSPENTQYF. The CDR3 coding sequence is TGTGCCAGCAGTCCCGAGAATACGCAGTATTTT.

The chain joins TRBV25-1 to TRBJ1-2; tentatively, D is TRBD1 (6 bases). Trimming shortened V by 5 bases and J by 3 bases, and 13 bases separated the two germline ends. Germline loops: CDR1 MGHDK, CDR2 SYGVNS. The length of the CDR3 is 14 residues. CDR3 nucleotides: TGTGCCAGCAGTCCTCCTAAGGGGGACTATGGCTACACCTTC. It translates to CASSPPKGDYGYTF.

The chain recombines TRBV28 with TRBJ2-7, with D possibly being TRBD1 or TRBD2 (5 bases each). Germline loops: CDR1 MDHEN, CDR2 SYDVKM. The CDR3 length is 12 residues. V lost 2 bases to trimming and J lost 6 bases, with 8 bases between them. CDR3 region: CASSLVGAEQYF. CDR3 nucleotides: TGTGCCAGCAGTTTAGTCGGGGCCGAGCAGTACTTC.

The gene calls are TRBV15 and TRBJ1-1, with D uncertain. This CDR3 has 14 amino acids. The ends were cut back, 1 base at V and 5 bases at J, with 11 bases in the middle. Looked up from germline, CDR1 is LNHNV and CDR2 is YYDKDF (reference sequence). The CDR3 loop is CATSRGGSLTEAFF. The CDR3 DNA sequence: TGTGCCACCAGCAGAGGCGGGAGCCTAACTGAAGCTTTCTTT.

The chain couples TRBV29-1 to TRBJ1-4; D is perhaps TRBD1 (5 bases). Trimming stripped 5 bases from V and 6 bases from J, with 16 bases between. Germline V lookup: CDR1 SQVTM, CDR2 ANQGSEA. The length of the CDR3 is 14 residues. CDR3 region: CSVQGAARDEKLFF. DNA for the CDR3: TGCAGCGTTCAAGGGGCGGCGCGTGATGAAAAACTGTTTTTT.

This sequence joins TRBV5-8 and TRBJ2-7, with 12 bases aligning to TRBD1. This CDR3 contains 15 residues. Losses at the gene ends were 6 bases for V and 5 bases for J; bases not matched to a gene: 9. Germline assignment: CDR1 SGHTS and CDR2 YDEGEE. The CDR3: CASIRGRDRGHEQYF. The CDR3 coding sequence is TGTGCCAGCATCAGGGGTCGGGACAGGGGGCACGAGCAGTACTTC.